This TCR beta chain was captured in a study of OX40 agonist ivuxolimab in advanced cancers. Study summary: Two cutaneous melanoma patients and one hepatocellular carcinoma patient, three in all, had partial responses.

Some clones are missing from TCRdb's copy, which holds only in-frame ones; the method was immunoSEQ multiplex PCR. In the table there are more than 2,000 clones, 70% to 80% of which are singletons. J lost 4 bases, V lost 6 bases, and 7 bases had no gene match. The CDR3 consists of 16 residues. Germline lookup yields CDR1 MRHNA and CDR2 SNTAGT. The specimen was CD4+ or CD8+ T cells sorted from blood, collected in a trial of the OX40 agonist ivuxolimab. V gene TRBV6-4 combines with J gene TRBJ2-2; 11 nucleotides match TRBD2. This TCR was sampled from an adult with an advanced solid tumor such as melanoma, head and neck, liver or kidney cancer. CDR3 coding DNA: TGTGCCAGCAGCCCCCTAGCGGGAGGTGGCACCGGGGAGCTGTTTTTT. Its translation: CASSPLAGGGTGELFF.